This entry lists 21 T cell receptor beta chains sequenced from one sample in a study of patients and donors after allogeneic stem cell transplantation (dated by TCRdb to 2020 to 2021). The library was made by RT-PCR. Sequenced using a NextSeq 550. The public reads were run again by TCRdb, first through fastp at Q25 and then through MiXCR, and only productive beta chains were kept. CDR3 protein duplicates are merged, each entry listing the most common genes and DNA. Here the sample has 70,000 or so distinct CDR3 sequences; around a quarter occur a single time. The top ten constitute about 25% of the sample. Material: blood, either unsorted or a sorted T cell fraction (not recorded which). The receptor set was obtained from a human donor who was either an allogeneic HSCT recipient or a stem cell or donor lymphocyte infusion donor (not recorded which). It is not recorded whose cells these are; they may come from a transplant donor.

Concerning this clonotype: Sequence at one end of the junction differs from germline and may be a read error. V gene TRBV2 combines with J gene TRBJ2-6; D is perhaps TRBD1 or TRBD2 (5 bases each). CDR3 length: 13 residues. Germline values: CDR1 SNHLY, CDR2 FYNNEI. CDR3 bases: TGTGCGGGGACCCTCTCTGGGGCCAACGTCCCGACTTTC. It encodes CAGTLSGANVPTF.

This clonotype has more than one count but fewer than ten. The chain combines TRBV12-3 or TRBV12-4 with TRBJ1-1; tentatively, D is TRBD1 (6 bases). This CDR3 region has 14 residues. Deletions cut 6 bases from V and 11 bases from J, with 22 bases between. CDR3 in DNA: TGTGCCAGCAGCCCGGGGGGCGTCCCCTACTGGGCTTTCTTT. It specifies CASSPGGVPYWAFF.

This clonotype is a singleton in its sample. This sequence joins TRBV6-2 or TRBV6-3 and TRBJ2-1; D remains ambiguous. Germline V CDR1 and CDR2: MNHEY, SVGEGT. The CDR3 totals 13 residues. V was pared by 1 base and J by 5 bases, with 6 bases between. In nucleotides, the CDR3 is TGTGCCAGCAGTTACTTATTTAACAATGAGCAGTTCTTC. Amino acid sequence: CASSYLFNNEQFF.

This clonotype was observed a few times. This chain uses TRBV4-3 with TRBJ2-6; D gene ambiguous. Deletions cut 1 base from V and 2 bases from J, with 3 bases between. The germline gives CDR1 LGHNA, CDR2 YSLEER. The CDR3 is 14 residues long. The CDR3 DNA reads TGCGCCAGCAGCCAAGGAGCTGGGGCCAACGTCCTGACTTTC. Residues: CASSQGAGANVLTF.

The rearrangement uses TRBV29-1 and TRBJ1-1, with D unresolved. V dropped 4 bases and J dropped 1 base, with 7 bases sitting between them. The germline CDR1 and CDR2 sequences are SQVTM and ANQGSEA. The CDR3 runs to 12 residues. Written as DNA, the CDR3 is TGCAGCGTTGTTGGCCGGAACACTGAAGCTTTCTTT. As protein: CSVVGRNTEAFF.

The CDR3 loop is CASSLGRTGNYEQYF. The CDR3 nucleotides are TGTGCCAGCAGTTTAGGACGGACAGGGAACTACGAGCAGTACTTC. This chain connects TRBV12-3 or TRBV12-4 to TRBJ2-7; the match to TRBD1 covers 8 bases. The CDR3 is made up of 15 amino acids. V was pared by 1 base and J by 3 bases, with 5 bases of the junction left unmatched.

This clonotype showed up just a few times. This chain uses TRBV15 with TRBJ1-1; TRBD1 aligns across 8 bases. The germline V gene encodes CDR1 LNHNV and CDR2 YYDKDF (reference sequence). V trimming: 5 bases; J trimming: 2 bases; junction bases outside the gene matches: 7. The CDR3 length is 15 residues. This chain's CDR3 is CATSGRQGSNTEAFF. In DNA form, the CDR3 reads TGTGCCACCAGCGGAAGACAGGGGAGCAACACTGAAGCTTTCTTT.

This chain joins TRBV12-3 or TRBV12-4 and TRBJ2-7; no definite D call. The V gene lost 5 bases and the J gene lost 0 bases, with 11 bases spanning the gap. The CDR3 is made up of 14 amino acids. The CDR3 sequence: CASSLIGFSYEQYF. The CDR3, as DNA: TGTGCCAGCAGTCTCATTGGTTTCTCCTACGAGCAGTACTTC.

This clonotype was detected a few times. The chain carries TRBV7-2 and TRBJ1-1; TRBD1 is a possible D gene (6 bases). V shed 1 base and J shed 6 bases, with 18 bases lying between them. Per germline, CDR1 SGHTA and CDR2 FQGNSA. The CDR3 sequence is 16 residues long. The DNA of the CDR3 is TGTGCCAGCAGCTTAGTTATCTGGGACACCGACGCTGAAGCTTTCTTT. Protein sequence: CASSLVIWDTDAEAFF. Based on the CDR3 plus reference TRBV7-2 and TRBJ1-1, the full variable domain is GAGVSQSPSNKVTEKGKDVELRCDPISGHTALYWYRQSLGQGLEFLIYFQGNSAPDKSGLPSDRFSAERTGGSVSTLTIQRTQQEDSAVYLCASSLVIWDTDAEAFFGQGTRLTVV.

The CDR3 loop is CASSLPGLESDTQYF. The CDR3 DNA sequence: TGTGCCAGCAGCTTACCCGGACTAGAGTCAGATACGCAGTATTTT. The chain has TRBV7-9 and TRBJ2-3; 7 nucleotides agree with TRBD2. The trim removed 2 bases at V and 4 bases at J, leaving 6 bases unmatched. Germline V CDR1 and CDR2: SEHNR, FQNEAQ (reference sequence). This CDR3 region has 15 residues.

In this sample, this clonotype turned up many times. J is TRBJ1-6 and V is TRBV18; D is uncertain. With 3 bases removed from V and 9 bases from J, the gap between germline ends came to 9 bases. Germline CDR1 KGHSH, CDR2 LQKENI. The CDR3 totals 13 residues. CDR3 in DNA: TGTGCCAGCTCACCGAATTCGGGTTCACCCCTCCACTTT. Protein: CASSPNSGSPLHF.

The chain uses TRBV3-2 and TRBJ2-6; the table assigns TRBD2, which was not confirmed against the DNA. TRBV3-2 is deemed a pseudogene. There are 18 residues in the CDR3. CDR3 sequence: CASSHDQRGPSGANVLTF. In DNA form, the CDR3 reads TGTGCCAGCAGCCACGACCAGCGGGGGCCCTCTGGGGCCAACGTCCTGACTTTC.

The chain carries TRBV28 and TRBJ2-1; D gene unclear. This CDR3 spans 16 amino acids. Trimming shortened V by 5 bases and J by 0 bases, and 14 bases separated the two germline ends. Per germline, CDR1 MDHEN and CDR2 SYDVKM. CDR3 in amino acids: CASSTHHKSSYNEQFF. The DNA of the CDR3 is TGTGCCAGCAGTACCCACCACAAGAGCTCCTACAATGAGCAGTTCTTC.

This clonotype was observed a handful of times. V gene TRBV24-1 combines with J gene TRBJ1-1, with TRBD1 matching 10 bases. V was pared by 5 bases and J by 5 bases, with 7 bases of the junction left unmatched. Germline-derived CDR1 and CDR2 are KGHDR and SFDVKD. The CDR3 has 15 residues. CDR3 in DNA: TGTGCCACCAGTGCCCCGGGACAGGGGAAGACTGAAGCTTTCTTT. It yields the protein CATSAPGQGKTEAFF.

The chain is built from TRBV4-1 and TRBJ2-7, with D possibly being TRBD2 (5 bases). Germline CDR1 MGHRA, CDR2 YSYEKL. The CDR3 runs to 15 residues. The germline V and J ends were trimmed by 0 bases and 3 bases, with 12 bases remaining between them. CDR3 protein: CASSQELALYYEQYF. CDR3 bases: TGCGCCAGCAGCCAAGAATTAGCGCTTTACTACGAGCAGTACTTC.

This clonotype was found a few times. This chain links TRBV14 with TRBJ1-5; D is ambiguous. The V gene lost 7 bases and the J gene lost 7 bases, with 8 bases spanning the gap. This CDR3 is 11 amino acids long. From germline, CDR1 is SGHDN and CDR2 FVKESK. The CDR3, as DNA: TGTGCCAGCACCCCTAGACAGCCCCAGCATTTT. This encodes CASTPRQPQHF.

This clonotype was seen at least ten times. J is TRBJ1-1 and V is TRBV5-1; tentatively, D is TRBD1 (5 bases). Germline V gene sequence: CDR1 SGHRS, CDR2 YFSETQ. The CDR3 extends over 12 amino acids. The V gene lost 0 bases and the J gene lost 11 bases, with 11 bases spanning the gap. CDR3 loop: CASSLGEGPAFF. Here the CDR3 DNA reads TGCGCCAGCAGCTTGGGGGAGGGACCGGCTTTCTTT. Drawing the rest from reference TRBV5-1 and TRBJ1-1, the complete variable domain is KAGVTQTPRYLIKTRGQQVTLSCSPISGHRSVSWYQQTPGQGLQFLFEYFSETQRNKGNFPGRFSGRQFSNSRSEMNVSTLELGDSALYLCASSLGEGPAFFGQGTRLTVV.

This clonotype was observed a few times. The CDR3 sequence: CASSWTYYEQYF. For the CDR3, the DNA is TGTGCCAGCAGTTGGACATACTACGAGCAGTACTTC. The chain is built from TRBV6-2 or TRBV6-3 and TRBJ2-7; D might be TRBD1 (5 bases). The V gene lost 4 bases and the J gene lost 3 bases, with 7 bases spanning the gap. Germline values: CDR1 MNHEY, CDR2 SVGEGT. The CDR3 is 12 amino acids.

This clonotype was seen a handful of times. V is TRBV5-4 and J is TRBJ1-6; tentative D call: TRBD1 (5 bases). Per germline, CDR1 SGHNT and CDR2 YYREEE (reference sequence). Trimming shortened V by 10 bases and J by 5 bases, and 13 bases separated the two germline ends. CDR3 size: 13 residues. The CDR3 bases are TGTGCCTGGGGAGGGGTGAATAATTCACCCCTCCACTTT. The encoded protein is CAWGGVNNSPLHF.

In its sample, this clonotype is medium-sized. This chain links TRBV3-1 with TRBJ1-1, with D unresolved. The V gene lost 3 bases and the J gene lost 0 bases, with 11 bases spanning the gap. The CDR3 spans 15 residues. Germline-derived CDR1 and CDR2 are LGHDT and YNNKEL (reference sequence). CDR3 sequence: CASSQTDIMNTEAFF. The DNA for the CDR3 is TGTGCCAGCAGCCAGACCGATATCATGAACACTGAAGCTTTCTTT.

The chain recombines TRBV29-1 with TRBJ1-1; 9 bases fit TRBD1. The trim removed 4 bases at V and 3 bases at J, leaving 3 bases unmatched. The CDR3 sequence is 13 residues long. Germline CDR1 reads SQVTM; CDR2 reads ANQGSEA. The CDR3 DNA reads as TGCAGCGTTGGGCGGACAGGGGACACTGAAGCTTTCTTT. This gives the protein CSVGRTGDTEAFF.